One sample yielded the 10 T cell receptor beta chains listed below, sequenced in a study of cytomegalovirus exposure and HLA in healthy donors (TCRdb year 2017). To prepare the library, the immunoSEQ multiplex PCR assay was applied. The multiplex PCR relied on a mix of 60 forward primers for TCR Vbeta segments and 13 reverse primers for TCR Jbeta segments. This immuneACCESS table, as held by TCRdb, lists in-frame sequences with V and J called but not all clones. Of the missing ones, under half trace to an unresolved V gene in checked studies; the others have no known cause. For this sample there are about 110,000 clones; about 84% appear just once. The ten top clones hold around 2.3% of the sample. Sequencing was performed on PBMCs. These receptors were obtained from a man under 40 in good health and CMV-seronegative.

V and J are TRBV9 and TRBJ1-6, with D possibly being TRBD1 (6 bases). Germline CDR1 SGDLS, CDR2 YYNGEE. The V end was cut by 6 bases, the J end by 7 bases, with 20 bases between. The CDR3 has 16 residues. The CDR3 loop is CASTSEGAGDNSPLHF. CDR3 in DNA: TGTGCCAGCACCTCCGAAGGGGCAGGGGACAATTCACCCCTCCACTTT.

The CDR3 here is CASSLGAGTVETQYF. The CDR3 DNA reads TGTGCCAGCAGCTTAGGAGCTGGGACAGTAGAGACCCAGTACTTC. The rearrangement joins TRBV7-6 to TRBJ2-5, with 7 bases fitting TRBD1. Trimming at V came to 1 base and at J to 4 bases, leaving 6 bases not matched to a gene. Germline-derived CDR1 and CDR2 are SGHVS and FNYEAQ. The CDR3 runs to 15 residues.

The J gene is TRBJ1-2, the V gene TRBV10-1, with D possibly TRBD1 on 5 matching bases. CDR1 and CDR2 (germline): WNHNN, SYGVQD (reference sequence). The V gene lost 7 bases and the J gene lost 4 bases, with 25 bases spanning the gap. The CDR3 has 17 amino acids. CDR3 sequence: CASTPVSSGGVIYGYTF. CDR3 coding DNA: TGCGCCAGCACCCCCGTCTCCTCTGGAGGGGTAATCTATGGCTACACCTTC.

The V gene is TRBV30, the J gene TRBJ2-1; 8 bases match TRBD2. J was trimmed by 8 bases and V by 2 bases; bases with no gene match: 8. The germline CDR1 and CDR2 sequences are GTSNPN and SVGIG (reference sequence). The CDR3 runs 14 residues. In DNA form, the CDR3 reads TGTGCCTGGAGTCGGGGGGGGATTACGCATGAGCAGTTCTTC. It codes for CAWSRGGITHEQFF.

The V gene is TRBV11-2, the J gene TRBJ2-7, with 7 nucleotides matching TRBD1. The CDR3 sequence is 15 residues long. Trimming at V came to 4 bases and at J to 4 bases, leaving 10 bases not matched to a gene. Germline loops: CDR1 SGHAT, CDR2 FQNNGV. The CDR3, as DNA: TGTGCCAGCAGCTCCAACAGACAGGGTTGGTACGAGCAGTACTTC. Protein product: CASSSNRQGWYEQYF. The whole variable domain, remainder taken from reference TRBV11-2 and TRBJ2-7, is EAGVAQSPRYKIIEKRQSVAFWCNPISGHATLYWYQQILGQGPKLLIQFQNNGVVDDSQLPKDRFSAERLKGVDSTLKIQPAKLEDSAVYLCASSSNRQGWYEQYFGPGTRLTVT.

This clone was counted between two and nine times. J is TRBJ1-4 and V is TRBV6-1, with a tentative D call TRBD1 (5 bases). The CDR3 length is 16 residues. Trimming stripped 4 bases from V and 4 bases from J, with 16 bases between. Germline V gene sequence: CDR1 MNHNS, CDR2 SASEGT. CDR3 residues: CASSARMGLGNEKLFF. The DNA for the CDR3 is TGTGCCAGCAGTGCCCGCATGGGGCTCGGTAATGAAAAACTGTTTTTT.

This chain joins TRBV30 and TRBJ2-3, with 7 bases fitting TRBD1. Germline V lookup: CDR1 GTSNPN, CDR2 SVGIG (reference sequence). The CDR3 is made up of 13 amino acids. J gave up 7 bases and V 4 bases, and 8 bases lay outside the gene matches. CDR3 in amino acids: CAWTPGQLYTQYF. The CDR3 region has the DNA TGTGCCTGGACCCCGGGACAGCTATATACGCAGTATTTT.

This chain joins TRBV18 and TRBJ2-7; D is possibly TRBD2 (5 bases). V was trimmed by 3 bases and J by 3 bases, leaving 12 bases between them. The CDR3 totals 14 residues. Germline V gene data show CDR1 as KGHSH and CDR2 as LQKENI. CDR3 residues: CASSPGPGIYEQYF. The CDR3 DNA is TGTGCCAGCTCACCGGGTCCGGGGATCTACGAGCAGTACTTC.

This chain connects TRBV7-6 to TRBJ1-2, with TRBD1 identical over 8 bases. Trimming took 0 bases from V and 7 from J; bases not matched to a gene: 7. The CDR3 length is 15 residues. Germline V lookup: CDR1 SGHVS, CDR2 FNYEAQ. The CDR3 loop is CASSLAGTGLAGYTF. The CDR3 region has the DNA TGTGCCAGCAGCTTAGCGGGGACAGGTCTTGCTGGCTACACCTTC. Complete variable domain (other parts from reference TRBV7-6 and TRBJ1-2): GAGVSQSPRYKVTKRGQDVALRCDPISGHVSLYWYRQALGQGPEFLTYFNYEAQQDKSGLPNDRFSAERPEGSISTLTIQRTEQRDSAMYRCASSLAGTGLAGYTFGSGTRLTVV.

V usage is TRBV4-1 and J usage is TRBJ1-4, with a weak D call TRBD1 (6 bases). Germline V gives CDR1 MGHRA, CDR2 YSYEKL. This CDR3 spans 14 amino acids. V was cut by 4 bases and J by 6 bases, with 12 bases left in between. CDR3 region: CASSLSGGDEKLFF. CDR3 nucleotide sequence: TGCGCCAGCAGCCTGTCGGGGGGCGATGAAAAACTGTTTTTT.